Presented here are 14 T cell receptor beta chains from one specimen sequenced in a study of blood T cell repertoires in COVID-19. Assay: immunoSEQ multiplex PCR; the TCRdb copy retains only in-frame clones and omits some. The table shows 200,000 to 250,000 clones, with around 86% occurring only once. The sequenced sample consisted of PBMCs or T cells enriched from blood (not recorded which). Receptors originate from a woman aged 40 to 55 with acute COVID-19.

The J gene is TRBJ1-5, the V gene TRBV27; 7 bases map to TRBD1. Germline CDR1 and CDR2: MNHEY and SMNVEV (reference sequence). The J segment lost 2 bases and the V segment lost 6 bases, leaving 4 bases of the junction unmatched. The CDR3 length is 14 residues. The CDR3 coding sequence is TGTGCCAGCAGCTACAGGGGCGGCAATCAGCCCCAGCATTTT. Protein sequence: CASSYRGGNQPQHF.

The J gene is TRBJ2-5, the V gene TRBV19; 7 positions agree with TRBD1. CDR1 is LNHDA, CDR2 SQIVND, per germline (reference sequence). This CDR3 is built from 15 residues. The V gene end was trimmed by 3 bases and the J gene end by 1 base; junction bases not matched to a gene: 5. CDR3 nucleotide sequence: TGTGCCAGTAGTATTGAGGGGGCGGGCCAAGAGACCCAGTACTTC. Its protein product is CASSIEGAGQETQYF.

The chain links TRBV9 to TRBJ2-7; 11 bases line up with TRBD1. The CDR3 sequence is 14 residues long. Germline values: CDR1 SGDLS, CDR2 YYNGEE. J lost 7 bases, V lost 1 base, and 4 bases had no gene match. CDR3 amino acids: CASSVWTGGEEQYF. The CDR3 coding sequence is TGTGCCAGCAGCGTATGGACAGGGGGCGAAGAGCAGTACTTC.

V and J are TRBV6-5 and TRBJ2-7, with 7 bases that match TRBD2. Germline values: CDR1 MNHEY, CDR2 SVGAGI. The CDR3 runs 14 residues. J was trimmed by 6 bases and V by 6 bases; bases with no gene match: 11. CDR3 DNA: TGTGCCAGCAGACAACCCGGGACTACCTCCGAGCAGTACTTC. Its protein product is CASRQPGTTSEQYF.

The gene calls are TRBV18 and TRBJ2-5; a possible D gene is TRBD1 (6 bases). V was clipped by 3 bases and J by 5 bases, with 13 bases between them. The CDR3 extends over 14 amino acids. Germline CDR1 is KGHSH and CDR2 is LQKENI. The CDR3 region is CASSPDSRGETQYF. In nucleotides, the CDR3 is TGTGCCAGCTCACCGGACAGTAGAGGGGAGACCCAGTACTTC.

This chain connects TRBV3-1 (or the pseudogene TRBV3-2) to TRBJ2-5, with D perhaps TRBD1 (5 bases). V lost 2 bases and J lost 2, with 9 bases in between. There are 14 residues in the CDR3. Germline loops: CDR1 LGHDT, CDR2 YNNKEL (reference sequence). The CDR3 loop is CASSQQAGQETQYF. CDR3 coding DNA: TGTGCCAGCAGCCAACAGGCAGGGCAAGAGACCCAGTACTTC.

V usage is TRBV7-6 and J usage is TRBJ2-7, with 7 bases fitting TRBD1. The trim removed 5 bases at V and 7 bases at J, leaving 14 bases unmatched. CDR3 size: 15 residues. Germline CDR1 SGHVS, CDR2 FNYEAQ. CDR3 sequence: CASSPGTEPAREQYF. The CDR3 DNA sequence: TGTGCCAGCAGCCCCGGGACAGAACCAGCAAGGGAGCAGTACTTC.

The J gene is TRBJ1-6, the V gene TRBV6-5; a weak D match, TRBD1 (5 bases). Germline lookup yields CDR1 MNHEY and CDR2 SVGAGI. Trimming took 9 bases from V and 6 from J, leaving 15 bases between them. CDR3 length: 14 residues. The CDR3 DNA is TGTGCCAGTGGGACTGAGAATTCTAATTCACCCCTCCACTTT. Amino acids: CASGTENSNSPLHF.

The chain is built from TRBV11-3 and TRBJ2-1; TRBD2 matches 10 bases. V shed 5 bases, J shed 6 bases, and the junction held 10 bases outside the gene matches. The V gene's germline CDR1 is SGHNT and CDR2 YENEEA. This CDR3 is built from 16 residues. The CDR3 region has the DNA TGTGCCAGCAGCCGAATTACTAGCGGGGCCCCCAATGAGCAGTTCTTC. Translated: CASSRITSGAPNEQFF.

The chain carries TRBV7-2 and TRBJ2-2, with D possibly TRBD2 on 6 matching bases. V was cut by 0 bases and J by 6 bases, with 11 bases left in between. CDR1 is SGHTA, CDR2 FQGNSA, per germline. This CDR3 spans 15 amino acids. CDR3 protein: CASSLAGGVAGELFF. Here the CDR3 DNA reads TGTGCCAGCAGCTTAGCGGGAGGAGTGGCCGGGGAGCTGTTTTTT.

This clone showed up just once. Other DNA sequences in this specimen translate into the identical CDR3. V usage is TRBV11-2 and J usage is TRBJ2-7, with D possibly matching TRBD1 (6 bases). Germline CDR1 is SGHAT and CDR2 is FQNNGV. CDR3 length: 14 residues. V lost 5 bases to trimming and J lost 0 bases, with 11 bases between them. CDR3 in DNA: TGTGCCAGCAGCCTGGGACACAGCTCCTACGAGCAGTACTTC. It codes for CASSLGHSSYEQYF.

The chain has TRBV7-2 and TRBJ2-3; D may be TRBD2 (6 bases). CDR3 length: 16 amino acids. V lost 4 bases and J 0 bases, leaving 14 bases between the germline ends. Per germline, CDR1 SGHTA and CDR2 FQGNSA. The CDR3 bases are TGTGCCAGCAGCTCGCGACCGGGACTGAGCACAGATACGCAGTATTTT. Protein product: CASSSRPGLSTDTQYF.

J is TRBJ1-3 and V is TRBV19; 11 positions agree with TRBD1. Germline assignment: CDR1 LNHDA and CDR2 SQIVND (reference sequence). With V trimmed by 6 bases and J by 2 bases, 12 bases remained unmatched. This CDR3 is 18 amino acids long. CDR3 in amino acids: CASREGLGQGAPGNTIYF. The CDR3 bases are TGTGCCAGTAGGGAAGGATTAGGACAGGGGGCGCCTGGAAACACCATATATTTT.

The genes are TRBV7-9 and TRBJ1-2; perhaps TRBD1 as D (6 bases). CDR1 is SEHNR and CDR2 is FQNEAQ in the germline V gene (reference sequence). The germline V and J ends were trimmed by 1 base and 4 bases, with 10 bases remaining between them. This CDR3 is built from 14 residues. CDR3 in amino acids: CASSLVGRGYGYTF. The CDR3 DNA sequence: TGTGCCAGCAGCTTAGTTGGCAGGGGCTATGGCTACACCTTC.